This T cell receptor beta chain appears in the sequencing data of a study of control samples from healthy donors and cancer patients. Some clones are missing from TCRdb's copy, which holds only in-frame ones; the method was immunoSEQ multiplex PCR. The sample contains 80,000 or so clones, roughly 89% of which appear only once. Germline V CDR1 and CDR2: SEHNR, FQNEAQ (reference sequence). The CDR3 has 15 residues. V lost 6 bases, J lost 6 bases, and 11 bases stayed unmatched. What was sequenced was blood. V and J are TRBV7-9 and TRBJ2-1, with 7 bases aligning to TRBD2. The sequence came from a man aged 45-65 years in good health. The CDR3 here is CASSFSGASGNEQFF. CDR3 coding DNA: TGTGCCAGCAGTTTCAGCGGGGCTTCGGGCAATGAGCAGTTCTTC. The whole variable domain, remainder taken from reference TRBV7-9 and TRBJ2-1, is DTGVSQNPRHKITKRGQNVTFRCDPISEHNRLYWYRQTLGQGPEFLTYFQNEAQLEKSRLLSDRFSAERPKGSFSTLEIQRTEQGDSAMYLCASSFSGASGNEQFFGPGTRLTVL.